Listed here are 26 T cell receptor beta chains from one sample, sequenced in a study of T cell repertoires in cytomegalovirus infection. TCRdb analysed the reads with MiXCR anew, one entry per CDR3 protein. The sample yields about 450,000 distinct CDR3 sequences, 31% seen once. The sequenced sample consisted of PBMCs. The receptors come from a human donor in good health (CMV status not recorded). Some clones in this sample may be carry-over from other donors' samples.

The chain has TRBV4-1 and TRBJ1-2; D is unresolved. Looked up from germline, CDR1 is MGHRA and CDR2 is YSYEKL. V dropped 1 base and J dropped 7 bases, with 10 bases sitting between them. There are 13 residues in the CDR3. The CDR3 protein is CASSQVQNLGYTF. The CDR3, as DNA: TGCGCCAGCAGCCAAGTACAGAATCTTGGCTACACCTTC.

This sequence joins TRBV28 and TRBJ1-4; TRBD1 is a possible D gene (6 bases). The germline V gene has CDR1 MDHEN and CDR2 SYDVKM. The germline V and J ends were trimmed by 6 bases and 4 bases, with 15 bases remaining between them. There are 15 residues in the CDR3. The CDR3 region is CASRGAGDINEKLFF. CDR3 nucleotide sequence: TGTGCCAGCAGAGGTGCAGGGGATATTAATGAAAAACTGTTTTTT. Full variable domain (missing parts from reference TRBV28 and TRBJ1-4): DVKVTQSSRYLVKRTGEKVFLECVQDMDHENMFWYRQDPGLGLRLIYFSYDVKMKEKGDIPEGYSVSREKKERFSLILESASTNQTSMYLCASRGAGDINEKLFFGSGTQLSVL.

V gene TRBV19 combines with J gene TRBJ2-2; D is perhaps TRBD2 (6 bases). V lost 3 bases and J 5 bases, leaving 10 bases between the germline ends. The CDR3 is 14 residues long. Germline V CDR1 and CDR2: LNHDA, SQIVND (reference sequence). The DNA for the CDR3 is TGTGCCAGTAGTATGGAGGGTCGGACCGGGGAGCTGTTTTTT. This sequence encodes CASSMEGRTGELFF.

In this sample, this clonotype turned up many times. The CDR3 loop reads CASSPDSKPYEQYF. CDR3 in DNA: TGTGCCAGTAGTCCGGACAGTAAACCCTACGAGCAGTACTTC. V is TRBV19 and J is TRBJ2-7, with a weak D call TRBD1 (6 bases). CDR1 and CDR2 (germline): LNHDA, SQIVND (reference sequence). The CDR3 extends over 14 amino acids. Trimming cost V 5 bases and J 2 bases, with 13 bases left between them.

J is TRBJ2-7 and V is TRBV12-3 or TRBV12-4; D unresolved. V lost 8 bases, J lost 2 bases, and 13 bases lay in between. The CDR3 loop spans 13 amino acids. The CDR3 nucleotides read TGTGCCAGCTCGGGCGAGCCCCCCTACGAGCAGTACTTC. Amino acids: CASSGEPPYEQYF.

This clonotype was seen more than once but under ten times. This rearrangement joins TRBV5-4 to TRBJ2-3; tentatively, D is TRBD2 (6 bases). The CDR3 loop spans 17 amino acids. The germline V and J ends were trimmed by 1 base and 7 bases, with 22 bases remaining between them. Germline-derived CDR1 and CDR2 are SGHNT and YYREEE (reference sequence). The CDR3 DNA sequence: TGTGCCAGCAGCTTGACCATCAATGCCGGGACTCGGAATACGCAGTATTTT. Protein: CASSLTINAGTRNTQYF.

Remarks on this clonotype: The junction shows a germline mismatch at one end, possibly a read error. The V call is TRBV12-3 or TRBV12-4, the J call TRBJ2-5; 7 bases agree with TRBD2. This CDR3 is built from 15 residues. The CDR3 loop is CASSLTGGSQETHYF. DNA for the CDR3: TGTGCCAGCAGTTTGACGGGGGGATCCCAAGAGACCCATTACTTC.

The rearrangement links TRBV27 to TRBJ2-7; TRBD2 matches 11 bases. The CDR3 runs to 14 residues. J was trimmed by 4 bases and V by 7 bases; bases with no gene match: 6. Germline CDR1 reads MNHEY; CDR2 reads SMNVEV (reference sequence). The CDR3, as DNA: TGTGCCAGCACCCAGACTAGCGGGGAGTACGAGCAGTACTTC. Amino acids: CASTQTSGEYEQYF.

The genes are TRBV6-5 and TRBJ1-3, with 7 bases lining up with TRBD1. The CDR3 contains 14 residues. From germline, CDR1 is MNHEY and CDR2 SVGAGI. V was pared by 2 bases and J by 2 bases, with 0 bases of the junction left unmatched. The CDR3 spells CASSYGTAGNTIYF. DNA for the CDR3: TGTGCCAGCAGTTACGGGACAGCTGGAAACACCATATATTTT.

The chain uses TRBV29-1 and TRBJ2-1; TRBD2 agrees at 7 bases. The V gene end was trimmed by 2 bases and the J gene end by 8 bases; junction bases not matched to a gene: 9. This CDR3 region has 14 residues. CDR1 and CDR2 from the germline V gene are SQVTM and ANQGSEA. This CDR3 reads CSVESGLDVYEQFF. The CDR3 DNA reads TGCAGCGTTGAAAGTGGACTAGATGTCTATGAGCAGTTCTTC.

The gene calls are TRBV19 and TRBJ2-2, with a weak D call TRBD1 (5 bases). The length of the CDR3 is 16 residues. Between the trimmed V and J ends, which lost 0 bases and 1 base, there was a span of 9 bases. CDR1 is LNHDA and CDR2 is SQIVND in the germline V gene (reference sequence). CDR3 DNA sequence: TGTGCCAGTAGTATAGATGGGGCAAGGAACACCGGGGAGCTGTTTTTT. It specifies CASSIDGARNTGELFF.

The chain has TRBV5-4 and TRBJ1-4; TRBD1 is a possible D gene (5 bases). This CDR3 region has 15 residues. From germline, CDR1 is SGHNT and CDR2 YYREEE (reference sequence). Trimming took off 1 base at V and 7 bases at J, with 14 bases between the two ends. The CDR3 nucleotides are TGTGCCAGCAGCTTGTGGGGGGTGGCAGCTGAAAAACTGTTTTTT. It encodes CASSLWGVAAEKLFF.

This clonotype has only a few counts. The chain joins TRBV11-2 to TRBJ2-7; 8 bases align to TRBD2. CDR1 is SGHAT, CDR2 FQNNGV, per germline. With V trimmed by 3 bases and J by 4 bases, 5 bases remained unmatched. This CDR3 comprises 14 residues. The CDR3 sequence is CASSFSGGRYEQYF. CDR3 sequence (DNA): TGTGCCAGCAGCTTCAGCGGGGGTCGTTACGAGCAGTACTTC.

This chain uses TRBV2 with TRBJ2-1; 12 nucleotides line up with TRBD2. The CDR3 contains 16 residues. Germline-derived CDR1 and CDR2 are SNHLY and FYNNEI. The junction had 4 bases not matched to a gene; V was cut back by 6 bases and J by 1 base. CDR3 loop: CASRILAGGSYNEQFF. As DNA, the CDR3 is TGTGCCAGCAGAATACTAGCGGGGGGATCCTACAATGAGCAGTTCTTC.

As to this clonotype: This may be a read error, as it is one base from a much larger clone. The genes are TRBV7-9 and TRBJ1-1, with no clear D. The ends were cut back, 2 bases at V and 5 bases at J, with 15 bases in the middle. Germline-derived CDR1 and CDR2 are SEHNR and FQNEAQ (reference sequence). The CDR3 length is 15 residues. CDR3 protein: CASSLKRHIGTEAFF. In nucleotides, the CDR3 is TGTGCCAGCAGCTTAAAGCGACACATCGGGACTGAAGCTTTCTTT.

This clonotype was seen a few times. The chain links TRBV20-1 to TRBJ2-3; TRBD2 might be the D (7 bases). Germline CDR1 and CDR2: DFQATT and SNEGSKA (reference sequence). Trimming removed 6 bases at V and 4 bases at J, with 17 bases between. This CDR3 spans 14 amino acids. The CDR3 spells CSARAGATADTQYF. CDR3 sequence (DNA): TGCAGTGCCAGGGCGGGGGCCACGGCAGATACGCAGTATTTT.

This chain uses TRBV4-2 with TRBJ2-1, with 9 bases that match TRBD2. Per the germline V gene, CDR1 is LGHNA and CDR2 is YNFKEQ. V lost 0 bases and J lost 6; bases outside the gene matches: 6. The CDR3 loop spans 16 amino acids. The CDR3 DNA follows: TGTGCCAGCAGCCAAGAGGGGCGGGGGGGCTTCAATGAGCAGTTCTTC. It encodes CASSQEGRGGFNEQFF.

There are a few counts of this clonotype. In DNA form, the CDR3 reads TGTGCCAGCAGCTTTCTACAAATTAGCAATCAGCCCCAGCATTTT. It specifies CASSFLQISNQPQHF. V usage is TRBV7-8 and J usage is TRBJ1-5; no clear D gene. CDR1 is SGHVS, CDR2 FQNEAQ, per germline. CDR3 length: 15 residues. V lost 3 bases, J lost 0 bases, and 9 bases lay in between.

This clonotype occurred many times. The rearrangement uses TRBV27 and TRBJ1-1; TRBD1 is a possible D gene (6 bases). The CDR3 is 14 amino acids. Per germline, CDR1 MNHEY and CDR2 SMNVEV (reference sequence). Trimming pared 5 bases from V and 4 bases from J, leaving 14 bases between. In DNA form, the CDR3 reads TGTGCCAGCAGTATAACAGGGAGAAGCACTGAAGCTTTCTTT. Translation gives CASSITGRSTEAFF.

This chain joins TRBV5-6 and TRBJ2-7; D is ambiguous. The length of the CDR3 is 15 residues. V was clipped by 2 bases and J by 4 bases, with 16 bases between them. The germline CDR1 and CDR2 sequences are SGHDT and YYEEEE. The chain's CDR3 is CASSFATGFGYEQYF. DNA of the CDR3: TGTGCCAGCAGCTTTGCTACTGGGTTTGGGTACGAGCAGTACTTC.

This clonotype was detected only a few times. The chain has TRBV7-6 and TRBJ1-5; 7 bases agree with TRBD1. J was trimmed by 8 bases and V by 5 bases; bases with no gene match: 6. The CDR3 sequence is 13 residues long. Germline lookup yields CDR1 SGHVS and CDR2 FNYEAQ. As DNA, the CDR3 is TGTGCCAGCAGCCTGGACAGGTGGGAGCCCCAGCATTTT. This translates into CASSLDRWEPQHF.

This clonotype has a handful of counts. This chain uses TRBV6-5 with TRBJ1-1; D ambiguous. The CDR3 is 18 residues long. Germline V CDR1 and CDR2: MNHEY, SVGAGI. V was pared by 1 base and J by 1 base, with 19 bases between. The CDR3 DNA reads as TGTGCCAGCAGTTACTACCCGAATACCGCTGTGAAGAACACTGAAGCTTTCTTT. Translating it yields CASSYYPNTAVKNTEAFF.

This clonotype was observed a few times. The V gene is TRBV18, the J gene TRBJ2-5; 11 bases agree with TRBD2. V was clipped by 5 bases and J by 0 bases; unmatched bases: 2. The CDR3 extends over 15 amino acids. In germline, CDR1 is KGHSH, CDR2 LQKENI. The CDR3 loop is CASSATSGDQETQYF. In DNA form, the CDR3 reads TGTGCCAGCTCAGCGACTAGCGGGGACCAAGAGACCCAGTACTTC.

Regarding this clonotype: The conserved phenylalanine or tryptophan is not found at the CDR3 terminus, so this likely reflects a read error. The V and J genes are TRBV7-2 and TRBJ2-1; possibly TRBD1 for D (6 bases). The CDR3 totals 14 residues. Per the germline V gene, CDR1 is SGHTA and CDR2 is FQGNSA. Trimming took 5 bases from V and 10 from J, leaving 18 bases between them. The CDR3 DNA reads as TGTGCCAGCAGCCGACCAACAGGGACCTACGAGCAGTTCTTA. Amino acid sequence: CASSRPTGTYEQFL.

V and J are TRBV12-5 and TRBJ2-2, with a tentative D call TRBD1 (6 bases). The CDR3 loop spans 12 amino acids. V was pared by 8 bases and J by 6 bases, with 10 bases between. From germline, CDR1 is LGHNT and CDR2 FRNRAP. The CDR3 nucleotides read TGTGCTAGTTCGGACAGACCCGGGGAGCTGTTTTTT. Translated, it gives CASSDRPGELFF. The variable domain in full, completed from reference TRBV12-5 and TRBJ2-2, reads DARVTQTPRHKVTEMGQEVTMRCQPILGHNTVFWYRQTMMQGLELLAYFRNRAPLDDSGMPKDRFSAEMPDATLATLKIQPSEPRDSAVYFCASSDRPGELFFGEGSRLTVL.

This clonotype was seen more than once but under ten times. At one end, the junction sequence differs from germline, possibly due to a read error. The rearrangement uses TRBV25-1 and TRBJ1-3, with D perhaps matching TRBD1 (6 bases). The CDR3 is 16 amino acids. Germline CDR1 is MGHDK and CDR2 is SYGVNS. The CDR3 here is CASRESSTGSGNTIYF. The CDR3 DNA reads as TGTGCCAGCAGGGAATCCTCGACAGGCTCTGGAAACACCATATATTTT.